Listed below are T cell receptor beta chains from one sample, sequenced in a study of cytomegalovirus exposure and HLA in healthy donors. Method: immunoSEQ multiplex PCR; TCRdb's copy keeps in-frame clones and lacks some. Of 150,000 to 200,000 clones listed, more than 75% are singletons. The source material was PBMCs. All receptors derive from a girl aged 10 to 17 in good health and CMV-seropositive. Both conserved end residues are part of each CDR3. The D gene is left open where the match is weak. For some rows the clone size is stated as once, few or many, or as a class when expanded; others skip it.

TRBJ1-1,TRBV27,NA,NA,TGTGCCAGCAGTTTATTGCGGGGGGACACTGAAGCTTTCTTT,CASSLLRGDTEAFF
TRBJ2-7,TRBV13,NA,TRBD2,TGTGCCAGCAGCTTCGGGGGGGGAGAGCAGTACTTC,CASSFGGGEQYF
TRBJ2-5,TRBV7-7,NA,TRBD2,TGTGCTAGCAGCTTAGGCGGGGGGCCCCAAGAGACCCAGTACTTC,CASSLGGGPQETQYF
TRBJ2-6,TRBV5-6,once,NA,TGTGCCAGCAGCGCTATCGGCTCTGGGGCCAACGTCCTGACTTTC,CASSAIGSGANVLTF
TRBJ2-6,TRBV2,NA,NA,TGTGCCAGCACCGACTCTGGGGGGTGGGCATCCGGGGCCAACGTCCTGACTTTC,CASTDSGGWASGANVLTF
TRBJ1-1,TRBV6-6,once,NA,TGTGCCAGCAGTTACGGGGGGAGCACTGAAGCTTTCTTT,CASSYGGSTEAFF
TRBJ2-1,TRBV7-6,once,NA,TGTGCCAGCAGCTTAGCGAGTGGTGAGCAGTTCTTC,CASSLASGEQFF
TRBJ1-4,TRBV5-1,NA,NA,TGCGCCAGCAGCCCCGATGGCTATGAAAAACTGTTTTTT,CASSPDGYEKLFF
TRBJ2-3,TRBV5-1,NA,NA,TGCGCCAGCAGCTTAGCGGAGTTCAGCACAGATACGCAGTATTTT,CASSLAEFSTDTQYF
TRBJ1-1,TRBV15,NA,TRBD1,TGTGCCACCAGCTTCCGGACAGGGCCAATGGTGGGAACTGAAGCTTTCTTT,CATSFRTGPMVGTEAFF
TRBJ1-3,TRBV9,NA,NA,TGTGCCAGCAGCGTAGGCGGAACTGGAAACACCATATATTTT,CASSVGGTGNTIYF
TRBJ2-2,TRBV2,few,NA,TGTGCCAGCAGTGGGGGAGGCCGGGGAGCTGTTTTT,CASSGGGRGAVF
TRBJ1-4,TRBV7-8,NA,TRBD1,TGTGCCAGCAGCTTACTAGGCAGGGGGGAAGAAAAACTGTTTTTT,CASSLLGRGEEKLFF
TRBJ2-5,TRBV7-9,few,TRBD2,TGTGCCAGCAGCTTGGCGGGGGGGAAAGAGACCCAGTACTTC,CASSLAGGKETQYF
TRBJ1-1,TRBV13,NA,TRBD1,TGTGCCAGCAGCTTAGAGCCTACAGGGGGTTGGACTGAAGCTTTCTTT,CASSLEPTGGWTEAFF
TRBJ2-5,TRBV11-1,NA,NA,TGTGCCAGCAGCCTAGTTGGTACACACCAAGAGACCCAGTACTTC,CASSLVGTHQETQYF
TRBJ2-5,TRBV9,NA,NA,TGTGCCAGCAGCGTAGACAGGGTATCCGAGACCCAGTACTTC,CASSVDRVSETQYF
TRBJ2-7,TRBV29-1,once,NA,TGCAGCGTTGACGTGAGGGACGAGCAGTACTTC,CSVDVRDEQYF
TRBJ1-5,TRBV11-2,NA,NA,TGTGCCAGCAGCTTAGAACCGGGGGATAGCAATCAGCCCCAGCATTTT,CASSLEPGDSNQPQHF
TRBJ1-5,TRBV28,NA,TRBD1,TGTGCCAGCAGTCCAAGGACAGGGGGAAGGCATCAGCCCCAGCATTTT,CASSPRTGGRHQPQHF
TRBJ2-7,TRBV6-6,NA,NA,TGTGCCAGCAGTCCCTACCGGGAGCAGTACTTC,CASSPYREQYF
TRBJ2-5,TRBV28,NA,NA,TGTGCCAGCAGTTCGCAGGGACTTCGAGAGACCCAGTACTTC,CASSSQGLRETQYF
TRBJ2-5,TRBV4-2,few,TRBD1,TGTGCCAGCAGCCAAGATCTTCCGAGGACAGGAGCGGAGACCCAGTACTTC,CASSQDLPRTGAETQYF
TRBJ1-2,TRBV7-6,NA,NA,TGTGCCAGCAGCCGTACGACAGGAGCGGCCTATGGCTACACCTTC,CASSRTTGAAYGYTF
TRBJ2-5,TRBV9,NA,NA,TGTGCCAGCAGCGTATTGGGGGGAGGTGTCCAAGAGACCCAGTACTTC,CASSVLGGGVQETQYF
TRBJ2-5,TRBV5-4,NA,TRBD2,TGTGCCAGCAGCTTGGGATTTGCGCTAGCGGGAGGAAAAGAGACCCAGTACTTC,CASSLGFALAGGKETQYF
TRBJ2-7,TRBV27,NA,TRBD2,TGTGCCAGCAGTTCACCGGGACTAGCGGGAGGGCCTGCGTCCTACGAGCAGTACTTC,CASSSPGLAGGPASYEQYF
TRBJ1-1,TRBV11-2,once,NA,TGTGCCAGCAGCTTAGATCCCGGGGTGAACACTGAAGCTTTCTTT,CASSLDPGVNTEAFF
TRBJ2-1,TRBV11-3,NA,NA,TGTGCCAGCAGCACCCGGGGATCGAATGAGCAGTTCTTC,CASSTRGSNEQFF
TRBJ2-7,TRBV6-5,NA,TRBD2,TGTGCCAGCAGTTACCGCCGGACTAGCGAGCAGTACTTC,CASSYRRTSEQYF
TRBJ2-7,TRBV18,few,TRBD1,TGTGCCAGCTCGAATGGACAGGGGGCTGGTTTCGAGCAGTACTTC,CASSNGQGAGFEQYF
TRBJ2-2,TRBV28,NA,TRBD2,TGTGCCAGCAGTTCCAGACTAGCGGGGGGGTCCGGGGAGCTGTTTTTT,CASSSRLAGGSGELFF
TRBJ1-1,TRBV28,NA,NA,TGTGCCAGCAGACTCCCTGAAAACACTGAAGCTTTCTTT,CASRLPENTEAFF
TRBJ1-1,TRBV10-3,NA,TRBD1,TGTGCCATCAGTTTAGACAGGGATATCACTGAAGCTTTCTTT,CAISLDRDITEAFF
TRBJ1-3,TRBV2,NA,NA,TGTGCCAGCAGTGAAGAGGGGGTAAGCAGCTCTGGAAACACCATATATTTT,CASSEEGVSSSGNTIYF
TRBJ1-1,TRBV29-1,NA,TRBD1,TGCAGCGTACCCCGGGGGGACAGGGTGAACACTGAAGCTTTCTTT,CSVPRGDRVNTEAFF
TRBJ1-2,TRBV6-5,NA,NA,TGTGCCAGCAGGCGGACAGAGTATGGCTACACCTTC,CASRRTEYGYTF
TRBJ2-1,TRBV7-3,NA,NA,TGTGCCAGCAGCTTATCAGAACACAGGGCTGGTAATGAGCAGTTCTTC,CASSLSEHRAGNEQFF
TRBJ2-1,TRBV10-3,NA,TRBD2,TGTGCCATCAGGCGCAACAACCGGGGGGATGAGCAGTTCTTC,CAIRRNNRGDEQFF
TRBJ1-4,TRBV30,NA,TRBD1,TGTGCCTGTTTGGACAGGGAGGTTTCTAATGAAAAACTGTTTTTT,CACLDREVSNEKLFF
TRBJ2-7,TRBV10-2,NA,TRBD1,TGCGCCAGCAAGCGGGACAGGGAGGGCGAGCAGTACTTC,CASKRDREGEQYF
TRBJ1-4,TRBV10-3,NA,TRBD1,TGTGCCATCAGTGTTGGACAGGGGCCTAATGAAAAACTGTTTTTT,CAISVGQGPNEKLFF
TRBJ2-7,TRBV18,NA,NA,TGTGCCAGCTCACCACTCGGGTCTTCCCGGGGTGAGCAGTACTTC,CASSPLGSSRGEQYF
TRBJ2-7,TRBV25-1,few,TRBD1,TGTGCCAGCAGCCGGGACAGAGGATCCTACGAGCAGTACTTC,CASSRDRGSYEQYF
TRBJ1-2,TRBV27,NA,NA,TGTGCCAGCAGTTCTACCCTAATTGGACTCCCTGGCTACACCTTC,CASSSTLIGLPGYTF
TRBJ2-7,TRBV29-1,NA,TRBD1,TGCAGCGTTGGAGCTTCGACAGGGGGCGAGCAGTACTTC,CSVGASTGGEQYF
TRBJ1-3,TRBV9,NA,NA,TGTGCCAGCAGCGTATCGCAGGCCACTGGAAACACCATATATTTT,CASSVSQATGNTIYF
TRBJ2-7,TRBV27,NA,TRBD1,TGTGCCAGCAGGAACCGGGACAGTCCCTACGAGCAGTACTTC,CASRNRDSPYEQYF
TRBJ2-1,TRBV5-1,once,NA,TGCGCCAGCAGCACCCGACAGAGCTCCTACAATGAGCAGTTCTTC,CASSTRQSSYNEQFF
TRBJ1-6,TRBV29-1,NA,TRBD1,TGCAGCGTTGGCGACAGGGGGCATTCACCCCTCCACTTT,CSVGDRGHSPLHF
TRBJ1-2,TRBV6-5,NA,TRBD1,TGTGCCAGCAGTTACTCGGTGGCAGGGGGAGGCTACACCTTC,CASSYSVAGGGYTF
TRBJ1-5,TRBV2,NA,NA,TGTGCCAGCAGTGGGCGGAATCAGCCCCAGCATTTT,CASSGRNQPQHF
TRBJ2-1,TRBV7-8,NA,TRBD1,TGTGCCAGCAGCTTAACTGTTGGACAGGCGGTTAGCTCCTACAATGAGCAGTTCTTC,CASSLTVGQAVSSYNEQFF